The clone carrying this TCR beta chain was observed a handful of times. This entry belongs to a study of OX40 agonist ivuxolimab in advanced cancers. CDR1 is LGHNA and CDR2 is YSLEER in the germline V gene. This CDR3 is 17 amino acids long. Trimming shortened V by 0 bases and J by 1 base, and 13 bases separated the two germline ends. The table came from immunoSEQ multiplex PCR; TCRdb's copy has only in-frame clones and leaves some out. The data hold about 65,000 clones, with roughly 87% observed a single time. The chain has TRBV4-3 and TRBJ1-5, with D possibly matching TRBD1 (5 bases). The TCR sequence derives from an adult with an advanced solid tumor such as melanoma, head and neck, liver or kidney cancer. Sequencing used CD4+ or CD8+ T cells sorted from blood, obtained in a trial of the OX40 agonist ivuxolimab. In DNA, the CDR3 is TGCGCCAGCAGCCAAGAATCCATCCAGGGCAGCAATCAGCCCCAGCATTTT. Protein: CASSQESIQGSNQPQHF.